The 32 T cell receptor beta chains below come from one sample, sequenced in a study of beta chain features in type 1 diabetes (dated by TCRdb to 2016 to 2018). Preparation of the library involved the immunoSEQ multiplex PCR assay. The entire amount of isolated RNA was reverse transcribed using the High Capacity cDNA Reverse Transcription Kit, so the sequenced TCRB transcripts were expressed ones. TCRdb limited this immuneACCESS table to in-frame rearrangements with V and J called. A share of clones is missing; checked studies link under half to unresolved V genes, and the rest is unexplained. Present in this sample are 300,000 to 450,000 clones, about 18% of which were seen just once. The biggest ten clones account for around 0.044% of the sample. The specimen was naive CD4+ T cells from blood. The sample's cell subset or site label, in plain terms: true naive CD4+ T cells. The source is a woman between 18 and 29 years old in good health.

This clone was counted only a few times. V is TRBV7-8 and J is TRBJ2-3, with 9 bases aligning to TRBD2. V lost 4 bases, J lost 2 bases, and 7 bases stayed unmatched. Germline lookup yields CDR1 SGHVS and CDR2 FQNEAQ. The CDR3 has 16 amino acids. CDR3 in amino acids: CASSSPSGTLTDTQYF. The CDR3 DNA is TGTGCCAGCAGCTCTCCTAGCGGGACTCTCACAGATACGCAGTATTTT.

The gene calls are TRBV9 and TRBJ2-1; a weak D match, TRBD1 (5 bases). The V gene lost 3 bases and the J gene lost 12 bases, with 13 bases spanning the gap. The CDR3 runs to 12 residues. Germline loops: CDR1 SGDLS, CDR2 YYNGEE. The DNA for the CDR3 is TGTGCCAGCAGCGACAGGTGGGGTCGGCAGTTCTTC. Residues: CASSDRWGRQFF.

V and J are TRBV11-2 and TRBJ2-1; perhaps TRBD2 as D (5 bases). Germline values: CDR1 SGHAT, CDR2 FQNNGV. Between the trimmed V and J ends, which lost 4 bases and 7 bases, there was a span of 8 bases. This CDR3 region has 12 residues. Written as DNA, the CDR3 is TGTGCCAGCAGCTCGAGGAGGAATGAGCAGTTCTTC. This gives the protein CASSSRRNEQFF.

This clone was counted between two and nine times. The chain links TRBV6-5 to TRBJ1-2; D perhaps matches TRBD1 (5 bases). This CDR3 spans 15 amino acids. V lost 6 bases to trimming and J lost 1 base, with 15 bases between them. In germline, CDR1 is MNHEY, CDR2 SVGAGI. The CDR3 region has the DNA TGTGCCAGCAGCGTCTCAGGGAACCTTAACTATGGCTACACCTTC. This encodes CASSVSGNLNYGYTF.

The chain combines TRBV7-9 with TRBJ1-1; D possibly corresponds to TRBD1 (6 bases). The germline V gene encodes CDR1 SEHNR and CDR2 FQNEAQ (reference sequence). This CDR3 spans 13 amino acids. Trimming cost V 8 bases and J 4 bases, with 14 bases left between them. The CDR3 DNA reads TGTGCCAGCTCAATGGGGGCGTTCACTGAAGCTTTCTTT. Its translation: CASSMGAFTEAFF.

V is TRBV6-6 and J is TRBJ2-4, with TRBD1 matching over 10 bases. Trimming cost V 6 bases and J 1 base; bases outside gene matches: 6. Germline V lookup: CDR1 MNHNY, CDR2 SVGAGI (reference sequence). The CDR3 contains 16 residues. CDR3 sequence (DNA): TGTGCCAGCAGACCACCGGGACAGGGGGCCAAAAACATTCAGTACTTC. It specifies CASRPPGQGAKNIQYF.

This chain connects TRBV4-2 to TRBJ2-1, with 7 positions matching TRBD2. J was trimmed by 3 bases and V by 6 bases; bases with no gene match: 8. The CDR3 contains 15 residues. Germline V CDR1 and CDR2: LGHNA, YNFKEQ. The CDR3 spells CASSRSSGVYNEQFF. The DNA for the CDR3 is TGTGCCAGCAGTCGGAGCAGCGGGGTCTACAATGAGCAGTTCTTC.

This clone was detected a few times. In DNA form, the CDR3 reads TGTGCCAGCTCACCAGACAGGGAAGAGACCCAGTACTTC. Protein: CASSPDREETQYF. The chain links TRBV18 to TRBJ2-5; 7 bases line up with TRBD1. CDR1 and CDR2 (germline): KGHSH, LQKENI. The CDR3 is made up of 13 amino acids. J was trimmed by 3 bases and V by 2 bases; bases with no gene match: 0.

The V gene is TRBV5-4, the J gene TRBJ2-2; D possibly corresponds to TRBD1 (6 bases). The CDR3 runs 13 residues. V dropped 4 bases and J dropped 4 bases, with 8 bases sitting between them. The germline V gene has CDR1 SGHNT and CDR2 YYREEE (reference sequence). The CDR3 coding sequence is TGTGCCAGCAGCCGGGACACCACCGGGGAGCTGTTTTTT. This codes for CASSRDTTGELFF.

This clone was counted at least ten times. This CDR3 is CASSWRDSDNEQFF. The CDR3 DNA reads as TGTGCCAGCAGCTGGAGGGACAGTGACAATGAGCAGTTCTTC. J is TRBJ2-1 and V is TRBV7-9; TRBD1 is a possible D gene (7 bases). The CDR3 covers 14 residues. Germline-derived CDR1 and CDR2 are SEHNR and FQNEAQ (reference sequence). The ends were cut back, 4 bases at V and 5 bases at J, with 12 bases in the middle.

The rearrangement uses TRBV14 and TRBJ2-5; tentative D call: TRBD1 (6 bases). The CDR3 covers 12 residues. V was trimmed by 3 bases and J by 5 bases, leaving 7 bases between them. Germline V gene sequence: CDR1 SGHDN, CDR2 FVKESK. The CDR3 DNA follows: TGTGCCAGCAGCCATCAGGGGGAGACCCAGTACTTC. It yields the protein CASSHQGETQYF.

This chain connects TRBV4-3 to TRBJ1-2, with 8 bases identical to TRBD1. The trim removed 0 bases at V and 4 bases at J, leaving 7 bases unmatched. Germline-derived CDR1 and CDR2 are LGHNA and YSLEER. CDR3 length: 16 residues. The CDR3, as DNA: TGCGCCAGCAGCCAAGAGAGACAGGGGCGTACCTATGGCTACACCTTC. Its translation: CASSQERQGRTYGYTF.

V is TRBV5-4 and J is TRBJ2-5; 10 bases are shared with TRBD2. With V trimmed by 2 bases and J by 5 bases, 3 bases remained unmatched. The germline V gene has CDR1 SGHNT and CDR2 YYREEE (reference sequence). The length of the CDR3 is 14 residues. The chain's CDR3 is CASSFSGGRETQYF. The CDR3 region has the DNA TGTGCCAGCAGCTTTAGCGGGGGGCGGGAGACCCAGTACTTC.

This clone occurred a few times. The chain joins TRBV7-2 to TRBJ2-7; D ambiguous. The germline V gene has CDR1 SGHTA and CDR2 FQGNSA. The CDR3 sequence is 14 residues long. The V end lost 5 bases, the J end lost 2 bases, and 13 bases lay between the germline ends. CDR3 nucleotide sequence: TGTGCCAGCAGCGCCGACCCGGGTCCCTACGAGCAGTACTTC. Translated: CASSADPGPYEQYF. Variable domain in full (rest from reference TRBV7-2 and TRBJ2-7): GAGVSQSPSNKVTEKGKDVELRCDPISGHTALYWYRQSLGQGLEFLIYFQGNSAPDKSGLPSDRFSAERTGGSVSTLTIQRTQQEDSAVYLCASSADPGPYEQYFGPGTRLTVT.

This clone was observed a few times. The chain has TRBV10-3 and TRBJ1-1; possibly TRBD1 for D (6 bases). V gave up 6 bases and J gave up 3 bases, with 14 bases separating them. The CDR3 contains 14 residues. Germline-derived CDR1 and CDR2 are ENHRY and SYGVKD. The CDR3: CAISLGKGDTEAFF. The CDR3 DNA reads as TGTGCCATCAGCTTAGGGAAGGGGGACACTGAAGCTTTCTTT.

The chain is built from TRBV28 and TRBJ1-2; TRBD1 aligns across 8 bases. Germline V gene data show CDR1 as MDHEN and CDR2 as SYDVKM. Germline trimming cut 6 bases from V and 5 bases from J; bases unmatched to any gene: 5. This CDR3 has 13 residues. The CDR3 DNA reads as TGTGCCAGCAGGCCAGGGGGCGCGTATGGCTACACCTTC. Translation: CASRPGGAYGYTF.

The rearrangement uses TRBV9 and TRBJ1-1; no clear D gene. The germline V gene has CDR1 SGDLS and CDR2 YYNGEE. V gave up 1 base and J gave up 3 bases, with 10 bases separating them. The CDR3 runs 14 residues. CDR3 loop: CASSVLVSDTEAFF. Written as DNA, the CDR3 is TGTGCCAGCAGCGTACTCGTCTCGGACACTGAAGCTTTCTTT.

In DNA form, the CDR3 reads TGTGCCTGGAGTGCCTCCGCACCAGGAGAAAAACTGTTTTTT. Protein product: CAWSASAPGEKLFF. The J gene is TRBJ1-4, the V gene TRBV30; D not certain. Germline CDR1 and CDR2: GTSNPN and SVGIG (reference sequence). Trimming pared 1 base from V and 8 bases from J, leaving 14 bases between. The CDR3 contains 14 residues.

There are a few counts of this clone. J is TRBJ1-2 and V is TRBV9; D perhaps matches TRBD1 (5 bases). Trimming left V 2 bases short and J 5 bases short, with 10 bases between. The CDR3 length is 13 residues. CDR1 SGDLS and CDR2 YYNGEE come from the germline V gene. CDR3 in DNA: TGTGCCAGCAGCGTGGGGGAGGGGTATGGCTACACCTTC. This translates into CASSVGEGYGYTF.

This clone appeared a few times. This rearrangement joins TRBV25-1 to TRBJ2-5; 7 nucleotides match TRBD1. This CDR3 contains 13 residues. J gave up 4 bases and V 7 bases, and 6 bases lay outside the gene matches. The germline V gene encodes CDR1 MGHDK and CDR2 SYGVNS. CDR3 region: CASTPSGGETQYF. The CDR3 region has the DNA TGTGCCAGCACCCCTTCAGGGGGAGAGACCCAGTACTTC. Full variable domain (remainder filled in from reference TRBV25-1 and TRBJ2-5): EADIYQTPRYLVIGTGKKITLECSQTMGHDKMYWYQQDPGMELHLIHYSYGVNSTEKGDLSSESTVSRIRTEHFPLTLESARPSHTSQYLCASTPSGGETQYFGPGTRLLVL.

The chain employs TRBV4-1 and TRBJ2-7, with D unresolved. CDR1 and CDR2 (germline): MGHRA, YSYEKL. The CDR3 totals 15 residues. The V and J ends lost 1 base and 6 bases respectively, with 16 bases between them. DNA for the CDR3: TGCGCCAGCAGCCAAGTGGTACAGAGCCCTCCCGAGCAGTACTTC. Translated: CASSQVVQSPPEQYF.

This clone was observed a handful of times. The CDR3 sequence: CASSAMTSSYEQYF. CDR3 bases: TGTGCCAGCAGTGCCATGACTAGCTCCTACGAGCAGTACTTC. The gene calls are TRBV25-1 and TRBJ2-7; TRBD2 might be the D (6 bases). The CDR3 length is 14 residues. V lost 4 bases, J lost 0 bases, and 10 bases lay in between. The germline gives CDR1 MGHDK, CDR2 SYGVNS.

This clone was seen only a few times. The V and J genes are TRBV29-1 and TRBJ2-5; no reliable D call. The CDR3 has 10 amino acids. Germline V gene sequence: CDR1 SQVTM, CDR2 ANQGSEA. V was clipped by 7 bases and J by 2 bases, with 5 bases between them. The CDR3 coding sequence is TGCAGCGCCGGTCAAGAGACCCAGTACTTC. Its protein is CSAGQETQYF.

CDR3 sequence (DNA): TGTGCCAGCCGGGACAGCCAAGAGACCCAGTACTTC. It codes for CASRDSQETQYF. This chain uses TRBV15 with TRBJ2-5; 7 nucleotides align to TRBD1. Per the germline V gene, CDR1 is LNHNV and CDR2 is YYDKDF (reference sequence). The CDR3 length is 12 residues. Trimming at V came to 10 bases and at J to 1 base, leaving 3 bases not matched to a gene.

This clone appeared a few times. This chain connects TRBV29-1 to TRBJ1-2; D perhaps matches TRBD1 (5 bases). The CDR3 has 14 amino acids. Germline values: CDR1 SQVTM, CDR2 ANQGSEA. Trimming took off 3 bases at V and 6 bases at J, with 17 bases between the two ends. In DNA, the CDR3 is TGCAGCGTTGACCCCAGGGTTGGGCGAGATGGCTACACCTTC. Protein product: CSVDPRVGRDGYTF.

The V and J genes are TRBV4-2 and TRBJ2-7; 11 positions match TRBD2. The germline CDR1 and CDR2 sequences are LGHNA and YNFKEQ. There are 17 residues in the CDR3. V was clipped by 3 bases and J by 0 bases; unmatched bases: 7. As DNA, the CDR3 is TGTGCCAGCAGCCATCCCGGACTAGCGGGTAGCTCCTACGAGCAGTACTTC. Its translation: CASSHPGLAGSSYEQYF.

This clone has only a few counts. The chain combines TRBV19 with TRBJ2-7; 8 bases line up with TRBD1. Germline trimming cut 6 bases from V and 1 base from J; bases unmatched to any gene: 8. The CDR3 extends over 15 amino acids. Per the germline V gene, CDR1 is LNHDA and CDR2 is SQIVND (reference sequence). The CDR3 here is CASSITGTGSYEQYF. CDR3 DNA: TGTGCCAGTAGCATCACCGGGACAGGATCCTACGAGCAGTACTTC.

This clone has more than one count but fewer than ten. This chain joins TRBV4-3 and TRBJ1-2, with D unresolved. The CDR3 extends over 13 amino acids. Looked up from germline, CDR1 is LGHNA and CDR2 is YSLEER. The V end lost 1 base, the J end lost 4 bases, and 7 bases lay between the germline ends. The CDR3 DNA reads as TGCGCCAGCAGCCAAGGTGGCGGCTATGGCTACACCTTC. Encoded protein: CASSQGGGYGYTF.

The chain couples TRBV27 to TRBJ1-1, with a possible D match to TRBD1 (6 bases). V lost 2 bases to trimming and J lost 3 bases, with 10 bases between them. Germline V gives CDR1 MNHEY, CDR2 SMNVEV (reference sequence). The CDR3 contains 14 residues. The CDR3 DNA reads TGTGCCAGCAGTTTAGGACAGCCGTACACTGAAGCTTTCTTT. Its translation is CASSLGQPYTEAFF.

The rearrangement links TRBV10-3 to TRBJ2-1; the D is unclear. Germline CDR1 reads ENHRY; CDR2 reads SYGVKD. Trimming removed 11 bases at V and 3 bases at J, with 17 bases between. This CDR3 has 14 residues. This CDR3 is CAASSTRVYNEQFF. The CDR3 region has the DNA TGTGCCGCGTCATCGACTCGCGTCTACAATGAGCAGTTCTTC.

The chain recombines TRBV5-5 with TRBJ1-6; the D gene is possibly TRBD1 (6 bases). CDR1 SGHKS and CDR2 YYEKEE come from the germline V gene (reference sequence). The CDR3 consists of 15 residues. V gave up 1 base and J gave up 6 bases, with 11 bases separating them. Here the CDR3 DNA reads TGTGCCAGCAGCTTGAGAACAGGGACTAATTCACCCCTCCACTTT. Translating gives CASSLRTGTNSPLHF.

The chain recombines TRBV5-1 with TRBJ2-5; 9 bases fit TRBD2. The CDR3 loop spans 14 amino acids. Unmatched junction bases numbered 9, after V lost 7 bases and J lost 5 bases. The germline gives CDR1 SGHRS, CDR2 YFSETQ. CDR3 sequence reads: CASRPAGGMETQYF. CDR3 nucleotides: TGCGCCAGCCGGCCCGCGGGAGGGATGGAGACCCAGTACTTC.